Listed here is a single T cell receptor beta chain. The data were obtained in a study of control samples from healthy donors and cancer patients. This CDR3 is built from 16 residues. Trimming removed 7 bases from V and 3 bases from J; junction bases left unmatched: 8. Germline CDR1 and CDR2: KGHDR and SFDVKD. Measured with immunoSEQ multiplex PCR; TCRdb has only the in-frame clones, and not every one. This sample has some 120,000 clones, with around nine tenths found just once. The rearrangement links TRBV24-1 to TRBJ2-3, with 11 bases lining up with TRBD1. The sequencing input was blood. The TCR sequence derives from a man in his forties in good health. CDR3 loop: CATSGPDRGLTDTQYF. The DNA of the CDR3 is TGTGCCACCAGCGGACCGGACAGGGGGCTGACAGATACGCAGTATTTT.